The 20 T cell receptor beta chains given below trace back to one sample, sequenced in a study of T cell repertoires and HLA-DP antigens. Using immunoSEQ multiplex PCR, the repertoire was profiled, and TCRdb retains in-frame clones only, with some absent. The sample carries about 110,000 clones, roughly 92% recorded once. Their recognized antigens are unknown. The sample was CD4+ T cells from PBMCs. The receptors here all came from a woman younger than 30 in good health and CMV-seronegative.

The rearrangement joins TRBV11-2 to TRBJ1-3; the D is unclear. This CDR3 comprises 15 residues. Germline loops: CDR1 SGHAT, CDR2 FQNNGV. Trimming took off 3 bases at V and 1 base at J, with 10 bases between the two ends. The CDR3 protein is CASSFTLRSGNTIYF. CDR3 sequence (DNA): TGTGCCAGCAGCTTCACCCTCAGGTCTGGAAACACCATATATTTT.

The chain couples TRBV25-1 to TRBJ2-7; D is perhaps TRBD2 (6 bases). Trimming removed 4 bases from V and 5 bases from J, with 12 bases in between. This CDR3 spans 13 amino acids. The germline V gene encodes CDR1 MGHDK and CDR2 SYGVNS. The CDR3 bases are TGTGCCAGCAGTGGTCGGGGGATAGACGAGCAGTACTTC. This encodes CASSGRGIDEQYF.

The table lists this clone with a count of one. The junction does not match germline at one end; this may be a read error. The chain recombines TRBV6-6 with TRBJ1-1; 7 bases match TRBD1. Per germline, CDR1 MNHNY and CDR2 SVGAGI (reference sequence). This CDR3 contains 14 residues. The CDR3 DNA sequence: TGTGTCAGCAACCCAGGGGGGTCGTACACTGAAGCTTTCTTT. It is translated as CVSNPGGSYTEAFF.

The chain employs TRBV19 and TRBJ2-7; D possibly uses TRBD1 or TRBD2 (5 bases each). Germline V lookup: CDR1 LNHDA, CDR2 SQIVND (reference sequence). CDR3 length: 13 amino acids. V was trimmed by 5 bases and J by 5 bases, leaving 13 bases between them. Here the CDR3 DNA reads TGTGCCAGTAGTCTCTCCCGAGGGGACGAGCAGTACTTC. Translated, it gives CASSLSRGDEQYF.

The chain has TRBV6-6 and TRBJ2-7, with D tentatively TRBD1 (6 bases). V shed 10 bases and J shed 7 bases, with 17 bases lying between them. The CDR3 has 12 residues. CDR1 MNHNY and CDR2 SVGAGI come from the germline V gene (reference sequence). As DNA, the CDR3 is TGTGCCACCACCCAAGGGGGAAGGGAGCAGTACGTC. Residues: CATTQGGREQYV.

As for this clone: An end of the junction differs from the germline gene, which may be a read error. The V gene is TRBV7-8, the J gene TRBJ2-5; TRBD2 matches 12 bases. CDR1 and CDR2 (germline): SGHVS, FQNEAQ. The CDR3 contains 15 residues. The DNA for the CDR3 is TGTGCCAGCAGCCTAGCGGGGGGGCGCTTCGAGACCCAGTACTTC. This sequence encodes CASSLAGGRFETQYF. Based on the CDR3 plus reference TRBV7-8 and TRBJ2-5, the full variable domain is GAGVSQSPRYKVAKRGQDVALRCDPISGHVSLFWYQQALGQGPEFLTYFQNEAQLDKSGLPSDRFFAERPEGSVSTLKIQRTQQEDSAVYLCASSLAGGRFETQYFGPGTRLLVL.

The chain has TRBV5-1 and TRBJ2-1; D might be TRBD2 (6 bases). V lost 4 bases to trimming and J lost 1 base, with 27 bases between them. The CDR3 is 20 amino acids. Germline V CDR1 and CDR2: SGHRS, YFSETQ. The CDR3 protein is CASSPSRGKNLLGSYNEQFF. CDR3 coding DNA: TGCGCCAGCAGCCCCTCCCGGGGGAAAAACCTCTTAGGGTCCTACAATGAGCAGTTCTTC.

CDR3 loop: CAISRADTIYF. The DNA of the CDR3 is TGTGCCATCAGTCGCGCGGACACCATATATTTT. V is TRBV10-3 and J is TRBJ1-3; D not resolved. The germline gives CDR1 ENHRY, CDR2 SYGVKD. CDR3 length: 11 amino acids. Trimming took 5 bases from V and 8 from J, leaving 7 bases between them.

This clone was seen a single time. J is TRBJ1-1 and V is TRBV6-1, with D unclear. This CDR3 spans 15 amino acids. CDR1 MNHNS and CDR2 SASEGT come from the germline V gene. V was clipped by 5 bases and J by 3 bases, with 16 bases between them. This CDR3 is CASSLEAVLDTEAFF. CDR3 nucleotides: TGTGCCAGCAGTCTAGAGGCGGTGCTGGACACTGAAGCTTTCTTT.

This rearrangement joins TRBV6-5 to TRBJ1-1; TRBD1 might be the D (6 bases). Germline CDR1 is MNHEY and CDR2 is SVGAGI. The V end lost 5 bases, the J end lost 4 bases, and 17 bases lay between the germline ends. The CDR3 is made up of 15 amino acids. The CDR3 sequence is CASSKGGNPGTEAFF. CDR3 DNA sequence: TGTGCCAGCAGTAAAGGGGGGAATCCGGGCACTGAAGCTTTCTTT.

V gene TRBV7-9 combines with J gene TRBJ2-5, with D perhaps TRBD1 (6 bases). The V end was cut by 0 bases, the J end by 3 bases, with 11 bases between. CDR1 and CDR2 from the germline V gene are SEHNR and FQNEAQ (reference sequence). CDR3 length: 15 residues. Here the CDR3 reads CASSLAFRGEETQYF. The CDR3 DNA sequence: TGTGCCAGCAGCTTAGCGTTCAGGGGAGAAGAGACCCAGTACTTC.

The sample holds one count of this clone. The chain joins TRBV6-5 to TRBJ2-1, with TRBD1 identical over 9 bases. The CDR3 spans 15 residues. CDR1 and CDR2 from the germline V gene are MNHEY and SVGAGI. The V gene end was trimmed by 4 bases and the J gene end by 6 bases; junction bases not matched to a gene: 7. CDR3 DNA: TGTGCCAGCAGTTCGGGACAGGGATTTGGCAATGAGCAGTTCTTC. It is translated as CASSSGQGFGNEQFF.

V gene TRBV9 combines with J gene TRBJ2-1; D not resolved. Germline assignment: CDR1 SGDLS and CDR2 YYNGEE. The CDR3 runs to 15 residues. The V gene lost 0 bases and the J gene lost 6 bases, with 13 bases spanning the gap. The CDR3 reads CASSVEGRWANEQFF. CDR3 nucleotide sequence: TGTGCCAGCAGCGTAGAGGGTCGCTGGGCCAATGAGCAGTTCTTC.

This clone was picked up one time. This chain uses TRBV7-9 with TRBJ2-3; 7 nucleotides match TRBD2. The germline gives CDR1 SEHNR, CDR2 FQNEAQ (reference sequence). The CDR3 is 15 residues long. The junction had 8 bases not matched to a gene; V was cut back by 5 bases and J by 3 bases. The CDR3 sequence: CASSLGLGETDTQYF. The CDR3 DNA reads as TGTGCCAGCAGCCTAGGACTAGGGGAAACAGATACGCAGTATTTT.

V and J are TRBV5-1 and TRBJ2-4; TRBD2 aligns across 8 bases. Losses at the gene ends were 4 bases for V and 6 bases for J; bases not matched to a gene: 6. From germline, CDR1 is SGHRS and CDR2 YFSETQ. The CDR3 runs to 14 residues. The CDR3 loop is CASSTSGGGNIQYF. The DNA for the CDR3 is TGCGCCAGCAGCACTAGCGGAGGCGGAAACATTCAGTACTTC.

This chain joins TRBV7-6 and TRBJ2-7; 7 bases align to TRBD2. The V and J ends lost 5 bases and 7 bases, in that order; junction bases with no gene match: 5. This CDR3 contains 12 residues. Looked up from germline, CDR1 is SGHVS and CDR2 is FNYEAQ. The chain's CDR3 is CASSPTGGEQYF. CDR3 in DNA: TGTGCCAGCAGCCCCACCGGGGGGGAGCAGTACTTC.

V gene TRBV7-9 combines with J gene TRBJ2-1; D not resolved. With 1 base removed from V and 5 bases from J, the gap between germline ends came to 9 bases. The CDR3 extends over 14 amino acids. Looked up from germline, CDR1 is SEHNR and CDR2 is FQNEAQ (reference sequence). CDR3 bases: TGTGCCAGCAGCTTAGTGTGGGCGGACAATGAGCAGTTCTTC. This translates into CASSLVWADNEQFF.

The chain joins TRBV7-2 to TRBJ1-1; 9 bases match TRBD1. Germline values: CDR1 SGHTA, CDR2 FQGNSA. The CDR3 runs 15 residues. Trimming cost V 5 bases and J 3 bases; bases outside gene matches: 7. CDR3 sequence (DNA): TGTGCCAGCAGCCTAACAGGGGGCTCCTACACTGAAGCTTTCTTT. This sequence encodes CASSLTGGSYTEAFF.

The chain has TRBV4-3 and TRBJ2-3, with 9 positions matching TRBD1. Losses at the gene ends were 4 bases for V and 4 bases for J; bases not matched to a gene: 9. The CDR3 runs to 16 residues. Germline lookup yields CDR1 LGHNA and CDR2 YSLEER. The CDR3 spells CASSLTGTGLADTQYF. DNA for the CDR3: TGCGCCAGCAGCCTTACCGGGACAGGGCTAGCAGATACGCAGTATTTT.

The genes are TRBV5-1 and TRBJ1-3; unclear D gene. The germline V gene encodes CDR1 SGHRS and CDR2 YFSETQ. The CDR3 totals 14 residues. Deletions cut 0 bases from V and 8 bases from J, with 12 bases between. Here the CDR3 reads CASSLGGLPDTIYF. CDR3 in DNA: TGCGCCAGCAGCTTGGGGGGTCTTCCTGACACCATATATTTT.